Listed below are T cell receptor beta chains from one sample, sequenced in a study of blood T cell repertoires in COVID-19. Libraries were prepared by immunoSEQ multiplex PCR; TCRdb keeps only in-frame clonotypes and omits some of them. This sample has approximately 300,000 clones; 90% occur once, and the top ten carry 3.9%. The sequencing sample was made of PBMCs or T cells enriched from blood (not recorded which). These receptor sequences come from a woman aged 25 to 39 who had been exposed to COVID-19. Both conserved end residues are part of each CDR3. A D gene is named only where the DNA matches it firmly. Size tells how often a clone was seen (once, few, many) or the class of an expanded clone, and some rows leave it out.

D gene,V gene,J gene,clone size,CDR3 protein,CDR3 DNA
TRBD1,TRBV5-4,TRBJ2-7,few,CASSFPGQGVTYEQYF,TGTGCCAGCAGCTTCCCAGGACAGGGGGTTACTTACGAGCAGTACTTC
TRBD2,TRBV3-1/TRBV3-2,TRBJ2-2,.,CASSLLPSGALNTGELFF,TGTGCCAGCAGCCTTCTTCCTAGCGGGGCTTTGAACACCGGGGAGCTGTTTTTT
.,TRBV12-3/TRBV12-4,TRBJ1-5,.,CASSPGRIQPQHF,TGTGCCAGCAGCCCCGGTCGCATACAGCCCCAGCATTTT
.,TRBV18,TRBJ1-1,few,CASSPNTNTEAFF,TGTGCCAGCTCACCAAACACGAACACTGAAGCTTTCTTT
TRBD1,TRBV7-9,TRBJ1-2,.,CASSFAGQGKDTF,TGTGCCAGCAGCTTCGCGGGACAGGGAAAAGACACCTTC
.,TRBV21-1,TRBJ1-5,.,CASNKTSRHRDRVGGGNQPQHF,.
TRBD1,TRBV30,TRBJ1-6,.,CARDRGYNSPLHF,TGTGCCCGTGACAGGGGGTATAATTCACCCCTCCACTTT
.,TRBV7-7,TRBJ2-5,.,CASSRSPDSRETQYF,TGTGCCAGCAGTCGAAGCCCGGACTCCAGGGAGACCCAGTACTTC
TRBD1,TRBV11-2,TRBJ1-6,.,CASSYGQGGSPLHF,TGTGCCAGCAGCTATGGACAGGGAGGGTCACCCCTCCACTTT
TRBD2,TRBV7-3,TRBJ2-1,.,CASSPHGSGGAGDNEQFF,TGTGCCAGCAGCCCCCATGGTAGCGGGGGGGCAGGCGACAATGAGCAGTTCTTC
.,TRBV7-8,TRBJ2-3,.,CASSLAGVLATDTQYF,TGTGCCAGCAGCTTAGCTGGGGTATTAGCGACAGATACGCAGTATTTT
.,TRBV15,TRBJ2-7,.,CATSRDPRDNSYEQYF,TGTGCCACCAGCAGAGACCCCCGGGACAATTCCTACGAGCAGTACTTC
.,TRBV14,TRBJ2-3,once,CASSPYSGDTQYF,TGTGCCAGCAGCCCCTATTCGGGAGATACGCAGTATTTT
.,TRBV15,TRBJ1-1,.,CATSRDRGTEAFF,TGTGCCACCAGCAGGGATAGGGGCACTGAAGCTTTCTTT
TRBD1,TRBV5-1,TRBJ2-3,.,CASSDRQGGTTDTQYF,TGCGCCAGCAGCGATCGACAGGGGGGTACCACAGATACGCAGTATTTT
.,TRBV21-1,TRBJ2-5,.,CASSKARRGGLCEETQYF,TGTGCCAGCAGCAAAGCTAGGCGGGGGGGCCTATGCGAAGAGACCCAGTACTTC
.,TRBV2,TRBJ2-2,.,CAVNHDTLTGYTGELFF,TGTGCCGTTAACCACGACACACTGACAGGTTACACCGGGGAGCTGTTTTTT
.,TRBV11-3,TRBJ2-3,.,CASSLGRASTDTQYF,TGTGCCAGCAGCCTGGGCAGGGCTAGCACAGATACGCAGTATTTT
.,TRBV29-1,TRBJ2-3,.,CSAPPPSSSTDTQYF,TGCAGCGCCCCTCCCCCTAGCAGTAGCACAGATACGCAGTATTTT
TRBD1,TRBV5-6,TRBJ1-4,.,CASSVRTGWTEKLFF,TGTGCCAGCAGCGTCCGGACAGGTTGGACTGAAAAACTGTTTTTT
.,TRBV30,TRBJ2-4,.,CAWRGGAKNIQYF,TGTGCCTGGAGAGGAGGGGCCAAAAACATTCAGTACTTC
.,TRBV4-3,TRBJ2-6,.,CASSQDAGAIFSGANVLTF,TGCGCCAGCAGCCAAGATGCAGGGGCAATTTTCTCTGGGGCCAACGTCCTGACTTTC
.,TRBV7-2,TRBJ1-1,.,CASRRGPDPSFF,TGTGCCAGCAGACGCGGGCCGGACCCCTCTTTCTTT
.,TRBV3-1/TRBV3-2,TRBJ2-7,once,CASSQETLAVGEQYF,TGTGCCAGCAGCCAAGAGACCCTAGCTGTCGGCGAGCAGTACTTC
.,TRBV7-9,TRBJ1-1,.,CASSGRGGLNTEAFF,TGTGCCAGCAGCGGACGCGGGGGATTGAACACTGAAGCTTTCTTT
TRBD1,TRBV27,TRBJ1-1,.,CASISTGAEAFF,TGTGCCAGCATCAGTACAGGGGCTGAAGCTTTCTTT
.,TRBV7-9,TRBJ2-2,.,CASSLPDLRGVVTGELFF,TGTGCCAGCAGCTTACCGGATTTACGGGGTGTCGTCACCGGGGAGCTGTTTTTT
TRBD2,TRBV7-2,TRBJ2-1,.,CASSLGAGLAGYNEQFF,TGTGCCAGCAGCTTAGGAGCGGGACTAGCGGGATACAATGAGCAGTTCTTC
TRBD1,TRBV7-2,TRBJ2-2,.,CASSLTGGTGELFF,TGTGCCAGCAGCTTGACAGGGGGCACCGGGGAGCTGTTTTTT
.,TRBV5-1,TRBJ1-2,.,CASSLGAGIYGYTF,TGCGCCAGCAGCTTGGGGGCAGGGATATATGGCTACACCTTC
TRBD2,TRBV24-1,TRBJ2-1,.,CATNTVTYSGGLSYNEQFF,TGTGCCACCAACACCGTCACCTATAGCGGGGGGCTTTCCTACAATGAGCAGTTCTTC
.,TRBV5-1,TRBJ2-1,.,CASSLGRGAYNEQFF,TGCGCCAGCAGCTTGGGGCGGGGAGCCTACAATGAGCAGTTCTTC
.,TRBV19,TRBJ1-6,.,CASSIDRGENSPLHF,TGTGCCAGTAGTATAGATCGGGGAGAGAATTCACCCCTCCACTTT
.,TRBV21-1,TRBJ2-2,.,CASSKVAVNTGELFF,TGTGCCAGCAGCAAAGTGGCAGTCAACACCGGGGAGCTGTTTTTT
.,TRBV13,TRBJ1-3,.,CASSLEGESVNTIYF,TGTGCCAGCAGCTTAGAGGGGGAATCGGTAAACACCATATATTTT
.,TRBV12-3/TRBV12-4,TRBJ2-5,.,CASREQGRQTQYF,TGTGCCAGCAGGGAACAGGGTAGGCAGACCCAGTACTTC